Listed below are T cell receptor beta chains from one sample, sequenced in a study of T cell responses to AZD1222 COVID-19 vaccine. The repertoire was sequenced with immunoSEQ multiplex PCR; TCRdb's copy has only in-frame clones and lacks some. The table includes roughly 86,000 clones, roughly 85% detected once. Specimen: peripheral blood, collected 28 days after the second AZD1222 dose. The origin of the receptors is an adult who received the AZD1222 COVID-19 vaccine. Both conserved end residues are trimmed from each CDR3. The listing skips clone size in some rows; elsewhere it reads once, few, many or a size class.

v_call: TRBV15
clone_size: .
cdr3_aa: ATSRGPSGANVLT

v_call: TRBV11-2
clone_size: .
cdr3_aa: ASSLYVEGGTDTQY

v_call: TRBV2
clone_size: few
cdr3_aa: ASSEGWARGRGNSPLH

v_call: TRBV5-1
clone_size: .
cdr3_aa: ASRSGENHGYT

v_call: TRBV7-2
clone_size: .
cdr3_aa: ASSPGQIIYEQY

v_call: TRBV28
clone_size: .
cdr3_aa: ASSLASPADTQY

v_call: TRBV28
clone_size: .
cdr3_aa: ASSLSEYEQY

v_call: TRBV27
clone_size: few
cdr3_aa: ASSHGTEAF

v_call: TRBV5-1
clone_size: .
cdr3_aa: ASSITSDPYNEQF

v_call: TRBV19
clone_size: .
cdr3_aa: ATFGRGRAEAF

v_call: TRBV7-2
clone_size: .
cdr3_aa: ASSFSWGDEQF

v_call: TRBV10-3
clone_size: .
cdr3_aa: AISDRTGGVGYGYT

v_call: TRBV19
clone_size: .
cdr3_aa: ASSIAAGHNQPQH

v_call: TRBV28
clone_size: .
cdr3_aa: ASSPGLAGGPNQY

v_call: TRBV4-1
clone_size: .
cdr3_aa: ARSQGGRGRSGQPQH

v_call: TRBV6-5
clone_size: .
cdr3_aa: ASNQQPSYEQY

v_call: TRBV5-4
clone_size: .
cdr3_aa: ASSSQGAVGELF

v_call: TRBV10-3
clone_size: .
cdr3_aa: ATVIGAGYTEAF

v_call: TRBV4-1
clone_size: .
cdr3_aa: ASSQAPGTGGRDGYT

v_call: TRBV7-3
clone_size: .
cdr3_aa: ASSLFGTGQGRTDTQY

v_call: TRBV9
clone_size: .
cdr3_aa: ASSGSGSSPH

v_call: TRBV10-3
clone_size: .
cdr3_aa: AISGDRAAQETQY

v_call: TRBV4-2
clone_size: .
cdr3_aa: ASSQVGGNEKLF

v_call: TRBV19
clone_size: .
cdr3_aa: ASTWDRSNQPQH

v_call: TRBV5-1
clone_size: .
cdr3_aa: ASSLDGRPNTEAF

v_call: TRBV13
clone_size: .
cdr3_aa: ASSPGQGYTEAF

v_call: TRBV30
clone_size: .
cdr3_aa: AWGAPAVLYEQY

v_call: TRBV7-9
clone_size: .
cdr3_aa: AGGRADEQY

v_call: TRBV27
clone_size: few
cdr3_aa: ASSFERMENEQF

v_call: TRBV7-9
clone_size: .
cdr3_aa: ASSLGQGHGGYT

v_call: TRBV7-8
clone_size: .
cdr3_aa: ASSLGQGARQPQH